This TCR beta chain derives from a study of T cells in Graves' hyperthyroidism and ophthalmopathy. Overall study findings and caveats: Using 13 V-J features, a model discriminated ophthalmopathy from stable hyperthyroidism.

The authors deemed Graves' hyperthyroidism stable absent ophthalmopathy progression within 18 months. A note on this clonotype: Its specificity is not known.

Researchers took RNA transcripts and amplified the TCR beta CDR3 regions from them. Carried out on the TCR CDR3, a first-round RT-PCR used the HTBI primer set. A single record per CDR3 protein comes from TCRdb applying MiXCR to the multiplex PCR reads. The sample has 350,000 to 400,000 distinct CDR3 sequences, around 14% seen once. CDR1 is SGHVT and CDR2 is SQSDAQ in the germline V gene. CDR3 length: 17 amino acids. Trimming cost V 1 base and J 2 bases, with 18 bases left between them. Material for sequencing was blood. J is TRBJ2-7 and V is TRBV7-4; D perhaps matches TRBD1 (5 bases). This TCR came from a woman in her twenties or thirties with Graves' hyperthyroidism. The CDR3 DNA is TGTGCCAGCAGCTTAGGGTATGGGCGCAGGGATCCCTACGAGCAGTACTTC. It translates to CASSLGYGRRDPYEQYF.